The present entry profiles one T cell receptor (beta chain) with its context. The data stem from a study of blood T cell repertoires in COVID-19. On the study more broadly: Samples came from the United States, Italy and Spain, spanning acute and convalescent COVID-19. T cells, B-cell-depleted T cells, or PBMCs supplied cDNA or gDNA.

The CDR3 length is 16 residues. V was pared by 3 bases and J by 7 bases, with 11 bases of the junction left unmatched. Germline V CDR1 and CDR2: SGHRS, YFSETQ. Data came from immunoSEQ multiplex PCR; TCRdb stores just in-frame clones and leaves some out. This sample carries 70,000 to 90,000 clones, 75% to 90% of them seen once, and the ten largest clones take 6.3%. The sample taken for sequencing was peripheral blood. The chain is built from TRBV5-1 and TRBJ2-5; TRBD1 matches 11 bases. This TCR was recovered from a man of 80 years or more with COVID-19, enrolled during active disease. The CDR3 DNA reads TGCGCCAGCAGCTCCTCCGGGACAGGGGGAATTGGGACCCAGTACTTC. Protein sequence: CASSSSGTGGIGTQYF.